Sequencing of this T cell receptor (beta chain) was carried out in a study of CD8 T cells in ankylosing spondylitis. The CDR3 length is 16 residues. Germline V lookup: CDR1 MDHEN, CDR2 SYDVKM. V shed 2 bases and J shed 2 bases, with 12 bases lying between them. A single record per CDR3 protein comes from TCRdb applying MiXCR to the 5' RACE reads. The table lists roughly 150,000 distinct CDR3 sequences, roughly a third of them singletons, with about 6% in the top ten. The V and J genes are TRBV28 and TRBJ2-2, with D possibly matching TRBD2 (7 bases). The sequenced material came from synovial fluid, either unsorted or a sorted T cell fraction (not recorded which). The receptor's source is a male donor with ankylosing spondylitis. CDR3 protein: CASSLGGGGNTGELFF. CDR3 DNA: TGTGCCAGCAGTTTAGGGGGGGGCGGAAACACCGGGGAGCTGTTTTTT.